Listed below are T cell receptor beta chains from one sample, sequenced in a study of cytomegalovirus exposure and HLA in healthy donors. The table came from immunoSEQ multiplex PCR; TCRdb's copy has only in-frame clones and leaves some out. Of 84,000 or so clones in the sample, less than 85% were seen once. Sequenced input: PBMCs. The receptors originated from a human donor in good health. The CDR3 runs from the conserved cysteine through the conserved F or W. D genes are given only for firm matches. Clone size appears in some rows only: once, few, many, or a class for an expanded clone.

.,TRBV15,.,TRBJ2-3,CATSRIRALDTQYF,TGTGCCACCAGCAGGATCAGGGCGTTGGATACGCAGTATTTT
TRBD1,TRBV2,.,TRBJ2-3,CASGGQGVWDTQYF,TGTGCCAGCGGGGGACAGGGAGTTTGGGATACGCAGTATTTT
TRBD2,TRBV7-2,.,TRBJ2-5,CASSPGWASGGETQYF,TGTGCCAGCAGCCCTGGGTGGGCTAGCGGGGGGGAGACCCAGTACTTC
TRBD1,TRBV19,few,TRBJ1-1,CASSQGASEAFF,TGTGCCAGTAGCCAGGGGGCTAGTGAAGCTTTCTTT
TRBD2,TRBV12-5,.,TRBJ2-3,CATRRTSGGFTDTQYF,TGTGCTACCCGTAGGACTAGCGGGGGCTTCACAGATACGCAGTATTTT
.,TRBV5-1,.,TRBJ1-1,CASSIQGNTEAFF,TGCGCCAGCAGCATACAGGGGAACACTGAAGCTTTCTTT
.,TRBV6-6,few,TRBJ1-5,CASSQGRGLNQPQHF,TGTGCCAGCAGCCAAGGGAGGGGACTCAATCAGCCCCAGCATTTT
TRBD1,TRBV7-2,.,TRBJ1-4,CASSLFGQGGEKLFF,TGTGCCAGCAGCTTATTCGGACAGGGCGGAGAAAAACTGTTTTTT
TRBD1,TRBV5-1,.,TRBJ1-4,CASSLEGANEKLFF,TGCGCCAGCAGCTTGGAGGGGGCCAACGAAAAACTGTTTTTT
TRBD2,TRBV5-4,.,TRBJ2-2,CASSFLSGGGIGELFF,TGTGCCAGCAGCTTCCTTAGCGGGGGAGGGATCGGGGAGCTGTTTTTT
.,TRBV5-1,.,TRBJ1-1,CASSRGQTNTEAFF,TGCGCCAGCAGCCGCGGACAAACGAACACTGAAGCTTTCTTT
.,TRBV27,.,TRBJ1-5,CASRYTGSTQPQHF,TGTGCCAGCAGGTATACAGGGAGTACTCAGCCCCAGCATTTT
.,TRBV6-6,.,TRBJ1-1,CASSYSGSEAFF,TGTGCCAGCAGTTACTCCGGGTCTGAAGCTTTCTTT
TRBD1,TRBV7-9,.,TRBJ1-1,CASSFQQGARTEAFF,TGTGCCAGCAGCTTCCAACAGGGGGCAAGGACTGAAGCTTTCTTT
TRBD2,TRBV29-1,.,TRBJ2-1,CSVASGNNEQFF,TGCAGCGTCGCGAGCGGGAACAATGAGCAGTTCTTC
.,TRBV19,.,TRBJ1-5,CASSIRPGDQPQHF,TGTGCCAGTAGTATCCGCCCGGGGGATCAGCCCCAGCATTTT
.,TRBV7-9,.,TRBJ1-1,CSSSPGGTEAFF,TGTTCCAGCAGCCCCGGGGGGACTGAAGCTTTCTTT
.,TRBV5-1,.,TRBJ2-7,CASSLGLSSWSSYEQYF,TGCGCCAGCAGCTTGGGGCTGAGTTCCTGGAGCTCCTACGAGCAGTACTTC
.,TRBV6-6,.,TRBJ1-4,CASSYSWTDEKLFF,TGTGCCAGCAGTTACTCCTGGACAGATGAAAAACTGTTTTTT
TRBD1,TRBV5-6,few,TRBJ2-2,CASSPGQGFNTGELFF,TGTGCCAGCAGCCCGGGACAGGGGTTTAACACCGGGGAGCTGTTTTTT
.,TRBV2,.,TRBJ2-7,CASSEARDLPYEQYF,TGTGCCAGCAGTGAAGCTCGCGACTTACCCTACGAGCAGTACTTC
TRBD1,TRBV6-6,few,TRBJ1-1,CASSYPGQPNTEAFF,TGTGCCAGCAGTTACCCGGGACAGCCAAACACTGAAGCTTTCTTT
.,TRBV11-3,few,TRBJ1-6,CASSLELAPYSPLHF,TGTGCCAGCAGCTTAGAGCTGGCACCGTATTCACCCCTCCACTTT
.,TRBV5-1,.,TRBJ2-3,CASRRDGPTDTQYF,TGCGCCAGCCGGAGGGACGGACCCACAGATACGCAGTATTTT
TRBD2,TRBV18,few,TRBJ2-7,CASSPRGLAGPYEQYF,TGTGCCAGCTCACCACGGGGACTAGCGGGGCCCTACGAGCAGTACTTC
.,TRBV4-1,.,TRBJ2-5,CASSQGDTQETQYF,TGCGCCAGCAGCCAGGGGGACACTCAAGAGACCCAGTACTTC
TRBD1,TRBV9,.,TRBJ1-1,CASSVGQGGNTEAFF,TGTGCCAGCAGCGTAGGACAGGGCGGAAACACTGAAGCTTTCTTT
TRBD1,TRBV25-1,many,TRBJ1-1,CASSVLQGGSTEAFF,TGTGCCAGCAGTGTCCTGCAGGGGGGCAGCACTGAAGCTTTCTTT
.,TRBV7-9,.,TRBJ2-5,CASSLPETQYF,TGTGCCAGCAGCTTACCGGAGACCCAGTACTTC
.,TRBV4-1,.,TRBJ1-1,CASSQLRGGAAEAFF,TGCGCCAGCAGCCAACTCCGGGGAGGAGCGGCTGAAGCTTTCTTT
TRBD2,TRBV12-5,.,TRBJ2-7,CASAGTSGSYEQYF,TGTGCTAGTGCCGGGACTAGCGGCTCCTACGAGCAGTACTTC
.,TRBV5-1,.,TRBJ2-7,CASSLVRGAQSYEQYF,TGCGCCAGCAGCTTGGTTCGGGGGGCACAAAGCTACGAGCAGTACTTC
.,TRBV9,few,TRBJ1-6,CASSVAYSVTRYYNSPLHF,TGTGCCAGCAGCGTAGCATATAGTGTGACACGGTACTATAATTCACCCCTCCACTTT
TRBD2,TRBV7-6,.,TRBJ2-1,CASSLVKALAGNYNEQFF,TGTGCCAGCAGCTTAGTAAAGGCACTAGCGGGGAATTACAATGAGCAGTTCTTC
TRBD2,TRBV29-1,.,TRBJ2-3,CSVSGTTQDTQYF,TGCAGCGTATCCGGGACTACCCAAGATACGCAGTATTTT
.,TRBV2,.,TRBJ2-7,CASRARSSYEQYF,TGTGCCAGCAGGGCCAGGTCCTCCTACGAGCAGTACTTC
.,TRBV29-1,.,TRBJ2-5,CSVVGGWETQYF,TGCAGCGTTGTGGGCGGGTGGGAGACCCAGTACTTC
.,TRBV7-2,.,TRBJ1-5,CASSKEGQPQHF,TGTGCCAGCAGCAAGGAGGGACAGCCCCAGCATTTT
TRBD1,TRBV5-6,.,TRBJ1-2,CASSFFSQGAYYGYTF,TGTGCCAGCAGCTTCTTCTCTCAGGGGGCATACTATGGCTACACCTTC
.,TRBV7-2,once,TRBJ1-5,CASSLGVSQPQHF,TGTGCCAGCAGCTTAGGTGTGAGTCAGCCCCAGCATTTT
TRBD1,TRBV4-1,.,TRBJ1-1,CASSQDPPTGGNTEAFF,TGCGCCAGCAGCCAAGATCCCCCGACAGGGGGGAACACTGAAGCTTTCTTT
TRBD1,TRBV18,.,TRBJ1-1,CASSPRLVNRGNTEAFF,TGTGCCAGCTCACCACGGCTTGTGAACAGGGGGAACACTGAAGCTTTCTTT
.,TRBV14,once,TRBJ2-3,CASSQGASGSTDTQYF,TGTGCCAGCAGCCAGGGGGCTAGCGGAAGCACAGATACGCAGTATTTT
.,TRBV6-5,.,TRBJ2-2,CASSYSYNPGELFF,TGTGCCAGCAGTTACTCGTACAACCCCGGGGAGCTGTTTTTT
TRBD1,TRBV10-2,.,TRBJ2-3,CASSEDRAADTQYF,TGCGCCAGCAGTGAGGACAGGGCAGCAGATACGCAGTATTTT
.,TRBV23-1,.,TRBJ2-1,CASSQVPSEFSSYNEQFF,TGCGCCAGCAGTCAAGTCCCGTCTGAGTTTAGCTCCTACAATGAGCAGTTCTTC
.,TRBV5-1,.,TRBJ1-1,CASSSTGVNTEAFF,TGCGCCAGCAGTTCGACAGGAGTGAACACTGAAGCTTTCTTT
.,TRBV4-1,.,TRBJ2-1,CASSHLDRYEQFF,TGCGCCAGCAGCCACCTTGACAGATATGAGCAGTTCTTC
.,TRBV29-1,.,TRBJ2-5,CSVDLGLGMETQYF,TGCAGCGTTGATTTGGGACTTGGAATGGAGACCCAGTACTTC
TRBD1,TRBV2,.,TRBJ1-2,CASSEGQGNYGYTF,TGTGCCAGCAGTGAGGGACAGGGTAACTATGGCTACACCTTC
.,TRBV9,once,TRBJ1-1,CASSVAGGSNTEAFF,TGTGCCAGCAGCGTAGCGGGGGGCAGTAACACTGAAGCTTTCTTT
TRBD2,TRBV4-3,.,TRBJ2-1,CASSQESGGYNEQFF,TGCGCCAGCAGCCAAGAGAGCGGGGGGTACAATGAGCAGTTCTTC
.,TRBV6-5,.,TRBJ2-7,CASSYTSSSYEQYF,TGTGCCAGCAGTTACACGTCTAGCTCCTACGAGCAGTACTTC
.,TRBV30,few,TRBJ1-4,CAWTPGAGVKLFF,TGTGCCTGGACCCCAGGTGCGGGTGTAAAACTGTTTTTT